The 5 T cell receptor beta chains in this list originate from one sample, sequenced in a study of blood T cell repertoires in COVID-19. Clones were read by immunoSEQ multiplex PCR, and TCRdb kept only the in-frame ones, dropping some. The sample lists tens of thousands of clones; approximately 86% were seen once. Sequenced material: peripheral blood. Every receptor here comes from a human donor in a cohort sampled during active COVID-19.

The chain recombines TRBV7-3 with TRBJ2-3; 12 bases match TRBD2. V was clipped by 2 bases and J by 7 bases; unmatched bases: 7. The CDR3 spans 16 residues. Germline V gene lookup returns CDR1 SGHTA and CDR2 FQGTGA. The CDR3 here is CASSLGLAGGQYTQYF. In DNA, the CDR3 is TGTGCCAGCAGCTTAGGGCTAGCGGGGGGGCAATATACGCAGTATTTT.

This rearrangement joins TRBV5-1 to TRBJ2-1; possibly TRBD2 for D (5 bases). V shed 4 bases and J shed 0 bases, with 8 bases lying between them. Looked up from germline, CDR1 is SGHRS and CDR2 is YFSETQ. The CDR3 sequence is 14 residues long. The CDR3 is CASSPRDSYNEQFF. Written as DNA, the CDR3 is TGCGCCAGCAGCCCCCGGGACTCCTACAATGAGCAGTTCTTC.

This clone has only a few counts. The V call is TRBV6-4, the J call TRBJ1-5; unclear D gene. This CDR3 is built from 14 residues. In germline, CDR1 is MRHNA, CDR2 SNTAGT. Trimming removed 4 bases at V and 4 bases at J, with 11 bases between. CDR3 sequence reads: CASSVLTRNQPQHF. Written as DNA, the CDR3 is TGTGCCAGCAGTGTCCTGACACGGAATCAGCCCCAGCATTTT.

V usage is TRBV3-1 (or the pseudogene TRBV3-2) and J usage is TRBJ2-1; 9 nucleotides match TRBD2. The J segment lost 4 bases and the V segment lost 3 bases, leaving 4 bases of the junction unmatched. CDR1 and CDR2 from the germline V gene are LGHDT and YNNKEL (reference sequence). The CDR3 spans 15 residues. The CDR3 reads CASSQAGGPYNEQFF. Here the CDR3 DNA reads TGTGCCAGCAGCCAGGCGGGGGGGCCGTACAATGAGCAGTTCTTC.

The genes are TRBV5-4 and TRBJ1-6; D is unclear. Deletions cut 0 bases from V and 0 bases from J, with 7 bases between. The CDR3 sequence is 16 residues long. Per the germline V gene, CDR1 is SGHNT and CDR2 is YYREEE (reference sequence). The CDR3: CASSLGPSSYNSPLHF. CDR3 nucleotide sequence: TGTGCCAGCAGCTTGGGTCCGAGCTCCTATAATTCACCCCTCCACTTT.